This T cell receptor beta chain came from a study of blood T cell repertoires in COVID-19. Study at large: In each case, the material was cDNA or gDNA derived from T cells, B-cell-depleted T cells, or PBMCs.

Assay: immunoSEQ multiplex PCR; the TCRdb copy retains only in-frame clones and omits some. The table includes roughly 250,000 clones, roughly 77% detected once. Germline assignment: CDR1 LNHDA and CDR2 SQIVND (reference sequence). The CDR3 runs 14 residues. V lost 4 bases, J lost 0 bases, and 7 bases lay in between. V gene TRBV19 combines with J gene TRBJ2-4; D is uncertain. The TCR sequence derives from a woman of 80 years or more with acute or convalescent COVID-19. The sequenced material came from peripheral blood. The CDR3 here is CASSTPLAKNIQYF. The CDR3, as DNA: TGTGCCAGTAGTACCCCCCTAGCCAAAAACATTCAGTACTTC.